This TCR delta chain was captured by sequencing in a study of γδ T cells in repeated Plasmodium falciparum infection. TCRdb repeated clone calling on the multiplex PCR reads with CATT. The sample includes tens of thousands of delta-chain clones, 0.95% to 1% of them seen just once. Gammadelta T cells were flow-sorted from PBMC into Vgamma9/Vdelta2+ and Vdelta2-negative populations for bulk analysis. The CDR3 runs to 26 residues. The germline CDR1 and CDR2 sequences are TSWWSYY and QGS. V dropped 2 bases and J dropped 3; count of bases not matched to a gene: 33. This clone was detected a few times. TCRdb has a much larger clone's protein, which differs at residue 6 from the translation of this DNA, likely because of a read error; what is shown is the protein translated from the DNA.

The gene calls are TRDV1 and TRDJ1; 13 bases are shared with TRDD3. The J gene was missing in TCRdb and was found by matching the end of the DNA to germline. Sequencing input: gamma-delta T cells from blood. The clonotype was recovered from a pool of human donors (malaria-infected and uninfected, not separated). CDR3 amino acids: CALGEESFLRVLTGGYAVKFSDKLIF. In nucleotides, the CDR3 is TGTGCTCTTGGGGAAGAATCGTTCCTAAGGGTTTTAACTGGGGGATACGCCGTGAAGTTCTCCGATAAACTCATCTTT.